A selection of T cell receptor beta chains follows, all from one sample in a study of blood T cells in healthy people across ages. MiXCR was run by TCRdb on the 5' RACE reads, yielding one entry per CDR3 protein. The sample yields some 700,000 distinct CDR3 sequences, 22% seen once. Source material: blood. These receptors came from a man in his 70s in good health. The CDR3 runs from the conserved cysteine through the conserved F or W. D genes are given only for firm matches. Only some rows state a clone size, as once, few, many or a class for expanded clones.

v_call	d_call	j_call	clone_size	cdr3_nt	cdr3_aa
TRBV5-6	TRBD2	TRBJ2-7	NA	TGTGCCAGCAGCAAGGGACTAGCCCCCTACGAGCAGTACTTC	CASSKGLAPYEQYF
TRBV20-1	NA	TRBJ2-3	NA	TGCAGTGCTAGAGCAGGGGCAATCACAGATACGCAGTATTTT	CSARAGAITDTQYF
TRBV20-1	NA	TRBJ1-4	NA	TGCAGTGCTAGAGATCTCGGGGGAACAACTAATGAAAAACTGTTTTTT	CSARDLGGTTNEKLFF
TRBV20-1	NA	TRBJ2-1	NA	TGCAGTGCTAGAGGGGACTACAATGAGCAGTTCTTC	CSARGDYNEQFF
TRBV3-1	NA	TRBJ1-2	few	TGTGCCAGCAGCCAAGCTTCCAGGGCCACCTATGGCTACACCTTC	CASSQASRATYGYTF
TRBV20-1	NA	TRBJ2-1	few	TGCAGTGCTAGAGACCCCCAGGGGACCCACAATGAGCAGTTCTTC	CSARDPQGTHNEQFF
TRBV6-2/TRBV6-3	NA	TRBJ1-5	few	TGTGCCAGCGCACCCATGGTGGGGGACAATCAGCCCCAGCATTTT	CASAPMVGDNQPQHF
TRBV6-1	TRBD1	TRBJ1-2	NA	TGTGCCAGCAGAGTCAACCTGGACAGGGCTGGCGGCTACACCTTC	CASRVNLDRAGGYTF
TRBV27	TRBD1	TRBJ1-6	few	TGTGCCAGCAGTGAGGAGACGGGACAGATTAATTCACCCCTCCACTTT	CASSEETGQINSPLHF
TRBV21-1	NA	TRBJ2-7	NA	TGTGCCAGCGGCCCAGTCGGGACAGTCCTAAGAAGCTCCTACGAGCAGTACTTC	CASGPVGTVLRSSYEQYF
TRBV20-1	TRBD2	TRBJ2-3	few	TGCAGTGCTACCGGGACTAGAGAGAACACAGATACGCAGTATTTT	CSATGTRENTDTQYF